This TCR beta chain comes out of a study of cytotoxic CD8 clonotypes in ibrutinib-treated CLL. Looking at the study overall: After treatment lasting a median 12 months, range 6 to 36, response samples were collected.

Germline CDR1 SGDLS, CDR2 YYNGEE. V was clipped by 0 bases and J by 6 bases; unmatched bases: 2. The CDR3 contains 14 residues. Profiling relied on immunoSEQ multiplex PCR, and the TCRdb table lists in-frame clones only, not all of them. The data hold fewer than 70,000 clones, with about 65% observed a single time. Broader study findings: At ibrutinib response, clonality increased, and at progression it declined back toward baseline. On treatment, the uncommon public clonotypes contracted or remained stable. T-cell clonality at baseline went above that of age-matched healthy donors and rose and fell with circulating CD8+ T-cell counts.

Turning to this clone: The target antigen is unknown.

The chain recombines TRBV9 with TRBJ1-3; 8 bases agree with TRBD1. This sequence originates from a human donor with chronic lymphocytic leukemia. The source was PBMCs, collected after 12 months of ibrutinib treatment. The CDR3 bases are TGTGCCAGCAGCGTAGGACAGGGGAAAAACACCATATATTTT. Amino acid sequence: CASSVGQGKNTIYF.